This T cell receptor beta chain was recovered during a study of response to subunit inactivated influenza vaccine. Overall study results and limits: There was a suggestion from the authors that each seasonal influenza vaccination recruits few new T cells.

The germline gives CDR1 SGHKS, CDR2 YYEKEE (reference sequence). The CDR3 is 15 residues long. V lost 6 bases, J lost 4 bases, and 14 bases lay in between. TCRdb re-called the RT-PCR reads through MiXCR, storing one row per CDR3 protein. The data hold hundreds of thousands of distinct CDR3 sequences, with approximately 14% observed a single time. A remark on this clonotype: Its matching antigen is unknown.

The specimen comprised PBMCs from blood, sampled about 14 days before vaccination. This sequence joins TRBV5-5 and TRBJ1-6, with D maybe TRBD1 (5 bases). This sequence originates from a man aged 50 to 59 who received an inactivated influenza vaccine. The CDR3 bases are TGTGCCAGCAATCTCCAGGGCACATATAATTCACCCCTCCACTTT. Translated: CASNLQGTYNSPLHF.